Presented here are 9 T cell receptor beta chains from one specimen sequenced in a study of response to subunit inactivated influenza vaccine. TCRdb fed the RT-PCR reads into MiXCR, producing one record per CDR3 protein. The table includes around 300,000 distinct CDR3 sequences, around 20% detected once. The specimen was PBMCs from blood, collected 21 months after vaccination. The receptors originated from a man in his fifties or sixties who received an inactivated influenza vaccine.

This chain joins TRBV27 and TRBJ2-3, with D tentatively TRBD2 (5 bases). Trimming took off 5 bases at V and 7 bases at J, with 19 bases between the two ends. Germline V gene lookup returns CDR1 MNHEY and CDR2 SMNVEV (reference sequence). CDR3 length equals 15 residues. CDR3 coding DNA: TGTGCCAGCAGTCCATTAGGGAGTCAAGTTAATACGCAGTATTTT. It specifies CASSPLGSQVNTQYF.

This chain connects TRBV10-3 to TRBJ2-1, with D possibly matching TRBD1 (6 bases). Germline CDR1 ENHRY, CDR2 SYGVKD. Trimming removed 4 bases at V and 8 bases at J, with 15 bases between. The CDR3 sequence is 14 residues long. The CDR3 region is CAISVAQGSYEQFF. CDR3 nucleotide sequence: TGTGCCATCAGTGTCGCGCAGGGGTCCTATGAGCAGTTCTTC.

This clonotype has just a few counts. The chain joins TRBV24-1 to TRBJ2-3; perhaps D is TRBD1 or TRBD2 (6 bases each). Trimming shortened V by 4 bases and J by 5 bases, and 12 bases separated the two germline ends. This CDR3 is 14 amino acids long. Germline assignment: CDR1 KGHDR and CDR2 SFDVKD. CDR3 sequence reads: CATSDGGAEDTQYF. The DNA for the CDR3 is TGTGCCACCAGTGACGGGGGCGCTGAAGATACGCAGTATTTT.

In this sample, this clonotype turned up many times. The chain is built from TRBV29-1 and TRBJ1-1; D not resolved. The CDR3 sequence is 16 residues long. The germline gives CDR1 SQVTM, CDR2 ANQGSEA. V gave up 3 bases and J gave up 3 bases, with 20 bases separating them. CDR3: CSVEKGFGLRDTEAFF. The CDR3 nucleotides are TGCAGCGTTGAGAAGGGTTTCGGTCTTCGGGACACTGAAGCTTTCTTT.

This chain links TRBV24-1 with TRBJ2-1, with D unresolved. The CDR3 spans 13 residues. The germline V gene encodes CDR1 KGHDR and CDR2 SFDVKD. Trimming shortened V by 3 bases and J by 9 bases, and 11 bases separated the two germline ends. Here the CDR3 DNA reads TGTGCCACCAGTGATGAGGTCAGTCGTGAGCAGTTCTTC. Its translation: CATSDEVSREQFF.

This clonotype was detected only a few times. This chain uses TRBV28 with TRBJ1-2; D uncertain. The V end was cut by 3 bases, the J end by 11 bases, with 13 bases between. CDR1 and CDR2 from the germline V gene are MDHEN and SYDVKM. The CDR3 length is 12 residues. The CDR3 DNA follows: TGTGCCAGCAGTTTCCCCACAATAGGGTACACCTTC. Protein product: CASSFPTIGYTF.

This clonotype was detected many times. The chain combines TRBV7-2 with TRBJ1-4; TRBD1 might be the D (6 bases). The CDR3 is 16 residues long. In germline, CDR1 is SGHTA, CDR2 FQGNSA. With 4 bases removed from V and 8 bases from J, the gap between germline ends came to 20 bases. CDR3 coding DNA: TGTGCCAGCAGCTCCCGTCGGGGGGCACACGACGAAAAACTGTTTTTT. It codes for CASSSRRGAHDEKLFF.

This clonotype was seen at least ten times. This chain links TRBV6-5 with TRBJ2-3; D is unclear. The CDR3 loop spans 15 amino acids. V was cut by 3 bases and J by 1 base, with 11 bases left in between. Germline loops: CDR1 MNHEY, CDR2 SVGAGI. The CDR3 region has the DNA TGTGCCAGCAGTTATAGGAGAGTGGGCACAGATACGCAGTATTTT. Amino acids: CASSYRRVGTDTQYF.

The rearrangement links TRBV7-2 to TRBJ2-7; D possibly corresponds to TRBD2 (6 bases). Germline V CDR1 and CDR2: SGHTA, FQGNSA. CDR3 size: 14 residues. Deletions cut 5 bases from V and 5 bases from J, with 16 bases between. CDR3 nucleotide sequence: TGTGCCAGCAGCCCGTGGCAGGGACTCCACGAGCAGTACTTC. This encodes CASSPWQGLHEQYF.